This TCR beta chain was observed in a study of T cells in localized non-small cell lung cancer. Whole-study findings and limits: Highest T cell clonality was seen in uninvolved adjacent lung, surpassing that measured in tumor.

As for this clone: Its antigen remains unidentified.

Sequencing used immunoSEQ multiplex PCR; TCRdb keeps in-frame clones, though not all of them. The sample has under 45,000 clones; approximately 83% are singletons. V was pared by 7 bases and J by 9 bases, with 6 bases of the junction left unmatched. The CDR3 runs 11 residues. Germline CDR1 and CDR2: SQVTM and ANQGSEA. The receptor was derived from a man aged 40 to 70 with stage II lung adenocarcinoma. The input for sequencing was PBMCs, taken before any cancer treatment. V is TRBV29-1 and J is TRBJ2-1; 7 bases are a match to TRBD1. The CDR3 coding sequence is TGCAGCGCCCGACAGGGCCTTGAGCAGTTCTTC. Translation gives CSARQGLEQFF.